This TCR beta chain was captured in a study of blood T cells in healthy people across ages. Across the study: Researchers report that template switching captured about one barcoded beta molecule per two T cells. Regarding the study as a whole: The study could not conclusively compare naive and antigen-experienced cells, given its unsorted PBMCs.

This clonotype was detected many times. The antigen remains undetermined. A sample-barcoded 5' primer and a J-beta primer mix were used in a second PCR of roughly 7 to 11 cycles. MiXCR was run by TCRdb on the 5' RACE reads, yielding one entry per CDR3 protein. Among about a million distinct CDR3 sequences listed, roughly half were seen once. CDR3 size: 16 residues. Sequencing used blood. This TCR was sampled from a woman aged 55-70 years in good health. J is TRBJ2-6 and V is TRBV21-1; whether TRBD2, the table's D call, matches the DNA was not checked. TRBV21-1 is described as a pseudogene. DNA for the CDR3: TGTGCCAGCGGGCTAGCGGGAGGATTTGGGGCCAACGTCCTGACTTTC. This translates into CASGLAGGFGANVLTF.